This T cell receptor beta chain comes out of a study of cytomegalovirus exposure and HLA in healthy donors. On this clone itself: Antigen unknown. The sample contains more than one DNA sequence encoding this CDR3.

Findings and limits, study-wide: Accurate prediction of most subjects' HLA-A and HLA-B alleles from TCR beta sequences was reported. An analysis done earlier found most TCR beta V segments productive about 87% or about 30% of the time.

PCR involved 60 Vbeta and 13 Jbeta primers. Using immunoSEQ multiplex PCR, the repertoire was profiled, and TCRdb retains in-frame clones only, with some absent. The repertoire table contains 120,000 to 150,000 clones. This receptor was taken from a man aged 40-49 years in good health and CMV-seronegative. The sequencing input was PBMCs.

In nucleotides, the CDR3 is TGCGCCAGCAGCCAAGATCGGACAGCTTCAAACTATGGCTACACCTTC. This translates into CASSQDRTASNYGYTF. The chain combines TRBV4-1 with TRBJ1-2; D perhaps matches TRBD1 (6 bases). Trimming pared 0 bases from V and 2 bases from J, leaving 13 bases between. This CDR3 has 16 amino acids. In germline, CDR1 is MGHRA, CDR2 YSYEKL.